The 25 T cell receptor beta chains given below trace back to one sample, sequenced in a study of vaccination effects on CD4 cells after COVID-19. Sequencing in the ViraFEST assay came after antigen-specific CD4+ T cells had been expanded with viral peptide pools, which were used to stimulate PBMC. Isolation of CD4+ T cells took place after approximately ten days of culture. Antigens of these TCRs are unknown. Data came from immunoSEQ multiplex PCR; TCRdb stores just in-frame clones and leaves some out. Among about 79,000 clones listed, roughly four fifths were seen once. The source was CD4+ T cells from PBMCs cultured with HCoV-229E spike peptides, collected before COVID-19 vaccination. Receptors originate from a human donor who received a COVID-19 vaccine.

V gene TRBV18 combines with J gene TRBJ1-5; perhaps TRBD1 as D (5 bases). Germline V CDR1 and CDR2: KGHSH, LQKENI. The CDR3 spans 15 residues. V gave up 1 base and J gave up 8 bases, with 15 bases separating them. Here the CDR3 DNA reads TGTGCCAGCTCACCACGAGGGCAGGGAAGCGAGCCCCAGCATTTT. Its translation is CASSPRGQGSEPQHF.

V and J are TRBV18 and TRBJ1-1, with a weak D call TRBD1 (6 bases). There are 15 residues in the CDR3. Per the germline V gene, CDR1 is KGHSH and CDR2 is LQKENI. V lost 1 base and J lost 1, with 10 bases in between. The CDR3 region is CASSPRTVQNTEAFF. DNA for the CDR3: TGTGCCAGCTCACCACGGACAGTCCAGAACACTGAAGCTTTCTTT.

In this sample, this clone turned up a few times. V usage is TRBV6-5 and J usage is TRBJ1-2, with a tentative D call TRBD1 (6 bases). The CDR3 is 14 amino acids. CDR1 is MNHEY, CDR2 SVGAGI, per germline. Trimming stripped 5 bases from V and 0 bases from J, with 10 bases between. The CDR3, as DNA: TGTGCCAGCAGTCGACAGGAGTCTAACTATGGCTACACCTTC. This sequence encodes CASSRQESNYGYTF.

Only a few counts were recorded for this clone. This rearrangement joins TRBV12-3 or TRBV12-4 to TRBJ1-1, with no clear D. The CDR3 extends over 11 amino acids. Trimming cost V 3 bases and J 8 bases, with 7 bases left between them. CDR3: CASSFGREAFF. CDR3 in DNA: TGTGCCAGCAGTTTCGGGCGGGAAGCTTTCTTT.

This clone was seen only once. Other DNA sequences from this sample encode an identical CDR3 as well. The chain employs TRBV2 and TRBJ2-5, with unresolved D. This CDR3 is 11 amino acids long. The ends were cut back, 7 bases at V and 2 bases at J, with 5 bases in the middle. Germline values: CDR1 SNHLY, CDR2 FYNNEI. CDR3 sequence (DNA): TGTGCCAGCAAATATCAAGAGACCCAGTACTTC. Amino acid sequence: CASKYQETQYF. Full variable domain (remainder filled in from reference TRBV2 and TRBJ2-5): EPEVTQTPSHQVTQMGQEVILRCVPISNHLYFYWYRQILGQKVEFLVSFYNNEISEKSEIFDDQFSVERPDGSNFTLKIRSTKLEDSAMYFCASKYQETQYFGPGTRLLVL.

The chain employs TRBV6-4 and TRBJ2-5, with no clear D. Germline loops: CDR1 MRHNA, CDR2 SNTAGT. The CDR3 extends over 13 amino acids. V lost 3 bases to trimming and J lost 7 bases, with 12 bases between them. CDR3 nucleotide sequence: TGTGCCAGCAGTGAAAGTTCCGGGTTGACCCAGTACTTC. The encoded protein is CASSESSGLTQYF.

This chain joins TRBV6-1 and TRBJ1-2; no clear D gene. The CDR3 extends over 14 amino acids. V shed 3 bases and J shed 2 bases, with 10 bases lying between them. From germline, CDR1 is MNHNS and CDR2 SASEGT. The CDR3 is CASSDREENYGYTF. CDR3 DNA: TGTGCCAGCAGTGATCGGGAAGAGAACTATGGCTACACCTTC.

The rearrangement links TRBV10-3 to TRBJ1-4; the D gene is possibly TRBD1 (6 bases). Deletions cut 4 bases from V and 7 bases from J, with 10 bases between. Germline CDR1 and CDR2: ENHRY and SYGVKD. This CDR3 spans 13 amino acids. The CDR3 protein is CAISAGQGEKLFF. The CDR3 region has the DNA TGTGCCATCAGTGCGGGACAAGGTGAAAAACTGTTTTTT.

The chain employs TRBV30 and TRBJ1-2; 7 nucleotides match TRBD1. V gave up 4 bases and J gave up 7 bases; unmatched junction bases: 15. The CDR3 is made up of 15 amino acids. Per germline, CDR1 GTSNPN and CDR2 SVGIG (reference sequence). The CDR3 DNA sequence: TGTGCCTGGACGCCCTTTCCAGGGGGAGTTGGTGGCTACACCTTC. Amino acid sequence: CAWTPFPGGVGGYTF.

The rearrangement uses TRBV28 and TRBJ2-1; D gene ambiguous. CDR1 is MDHEN and CDR2 is SYDVKM in the germline V gene. The CDR3 runs to 12 residues. Trimming left V 2 bases short and J 6 bases short, with 5 bases between. CDR3 sequence reads: CASSLPRNEQFF. DNA for the CDR3: TGTGCCAGCAGTTTACCCCGCAATGAGCAGTTCTTC.

CDR3 protein: CSASDGGGTGELFF. The CDR3 nucleotides read TGCAGTGCTAGTGACGGGGGTGGCACCGGGGAGCTGTTTTTT. The chain has TRBV20-1 and TRBJ2-2, with D tentatively TRBD2 (6 bases). The CDR3 sequence is 14 residues long. Trimming stripped 3 bases from V and 4 bases from J, with 12 bases between. Looked up from germline, CDR1 is DFQATT and CDR2 is SNEGSKA (reference sequence).

The V call is TRBV18, the J call TRBJ2-1; no reliable D call. CDR3 length: 16 amino acids. V was pared by 0 bases and J by 6 bases, with 15 bases between. The germline V gene encodes CDR1 KGHSH and CDR2 LQKENI. The chain's CDR3 is CASSPPKGFQSNEQFF. The CDR3 region has the DNA TGTGCCAGCTCACCACCCAAAGGATTCCAATCCAATGAGCAGTTCTTC. Full variable domain (missing parts from reference TRBV18 and TRBJ2-1): NAGVMQNPRHLVRRRGQEARLRCSPMKGHSHVYWYRQLPEEGLKFMVYLQKENIIDESGMPKERFSAEFPKEGPSILRIQQVVRGDSAAYFCASSPPKGFQSNEQFFGPGTRLTVL.

The J gene is TRBJ2-7, the V gene TRBV10-3, with 7 bases that match TRBD1. This CDR3 is 11 amino acids long. Germline V CDR1 and CDR2: ENHRY, SYGVKD. For the CDR3, the DNA is TGTGCCATCAGTGTCACCTGGACAGGTGGCGTC. Protein sequence: CAISVTWTGGV.

V gene TRBV30 combines with J gene TRBJ1-5; D call uncertain. Between the trimmed V and J ends, which lost 0 bases and 7 bases, there was a span of 10 bases. This CDR3 has 13 amino acids. Germline V gene lookup returns CDR1 GTSNPN and CDR2 SVGIG (reference sequence). The CDR3 nucleotides read TGTGCCTGGAGTGTACAAGATAAACAGCCCCAGCATTTT. This gives the protein CAWSVQDKQPQHF.

The chain has TRBV6-5 and TRBJ2-2; D remains ambiguous. Trimming took 5 bases from V and 5 from J, leaving 12 bases between them. Germline V gene data show CDR1 as MNHEY and CDR2 as SVGAGI. This CDR3 has 14 amino acids. The CDR3 region is CASSLKGYTGELFF. The CDR3 coding sequence is TGTGCCAGCAGTCTTAAGGGTTATACCGGGGAGCTGTTTTTT.

The rearrangement uses TRBV27 and TRBJ1-4; perhaps TRBD1 as D (5 bases). CDR3 length: 15 residues. Germline CDR1 reads MNHEY; CDR2 reads SMNVEV (reference sequence). V lost 2 bases to trimming and J lost 8 bases, with 15 bases between them. The CDR3: CASSLTARRDEKLFF. The DNA for the CDR3 is TGTGCCAGCAGTTTAACGGCCCGGCGGGACGAAAAACTGTTTTTT.

The V and J genes are TRBV4-1 and TRBJ1-2, with D tentatively TRBD1 (6 bases). Between the trimmed V and J ends, which lost 4 bases and 3 bases, there was a span of 12 bases. Looked up from germline, CDR1 is MGHRA and CDR2 is YSYEKL. This CDR3 has 14 residues. This CDR3 is CASSRTGTHYGYTF. In DNA form, the CDR3 reads TGCGCCAGCAGCCGCACAGGGACTCACTATGGCTACACCTTC.

The chain uses TRBV6-6 and TRBJ1-2; no reliable D call. Germline V gene sequence: CDR1 MNHNY, CDR2 SVGAGI (reference sequence). V lost 7 bases and J 0 bases, leaving 12 bases between the germline ends. This CDR3 has 14 residues. The CDR3 sequence is CASTPRASNYGYTF. CDR3 coding DNA: TGTGCCAGCACGCCTCGGGCTTCTAACTATGGCTACACCTTC.

The CDR3 DNA is TGTGCCAGCAGCTTAGCAGGGTCCGGCTATGGCTACACCTTC. Translation: CASSLAGSGYGYTF. The chain links TRBV7-9 to TRBJ1-2; unclear D gene. The ends were cut back, 0 bases at V and 4 bases at J, with 9 bases in the middle. Germline assignment: CDR1 SEHNR and CDR2 FQNEAQ (reference sequence). This CDR3 region has 14 residues. Full variable domain (rest looked up from reference TRBV7-9 and TRBJ1-2): DTGVSQNPRHKITKRGQNVTFRCDPISEHNRLYWYRQTLGQGPEFLTYFQNEAQLEKSRLLSDRFSAERPKGSFSTLEIQRTEQGDSAMYLCASSLAGSGYGYTFGSGTRLTVV.

The gene calls are TRBV3-1 (or the pseudogene TRBV3-2) and TRBJ2-3, with D unclear. V dropped 2 bases and J dropped 0 bases, with 9 bases sitting between them. In germline, CDR1 is LGHDT, CDR2 YNNKEL (reference sequence). The CDR3 is made up of 15 amino acids. The CDR3 DNA reads TGTGCCAGCAGCCAATGGTTATCTAGCACAGATACGCAGTATTTT. It specifies CASSQWLSSTDTQYF.

This chain uses TRBV9 with TRBJ1-1; possibly TRBD1 for D (5 bases). Germline V gene data show CDR1 as SGDLS and CDR2 as YYNGEE. V gave up 4 bases and J gave up 4 bases, with 20 bases separating them. The CDR3 length is 16 residues. CDR3: CASSRRGDSNPTEAFF. The CDR3 DNA reads TGTGCCAGCAGCAGACGTGGGGACTCTAACCCCACTGAAGCTTTCTTT.

V usage is TRBV30 and J usage is TRBJ2-5; TRBD2 is a possible D gene (6 bases). The V gene's germline CDR1 is GTSNPN and CDR2 SVGIG (reference sequence). This CDR3 is 12 amino acids long. Trimming cost V 5 bases and J 5 bases, with 12 bases left between them. CDR3 coding DNA: TGTGCCTGGGGGGGACTCGGGGAGACCCAGTACTTC. Translated: CAWGGLGETQYF.

The V gene is TRBV30, the J gene TRBJ1-1; D uncertain. This CDR3 has 16 amino acids. Trimming took off 4 bases at V and 5 bases at J, with 23 bases between the two ends. Germline CDR1 GTSNPN, CDR2 SVGIG (reference sequence). The chain's CDR3 is CAWIPQQGLLGTEAFF. CDR3 DNA sequence: TGTGCCTGGATTCCCCAACAAGGACTCCTGGGGACTGAAGCTTTCTTT.

The chain couples TRBV6-5 to TRBJ2-5; weak D call: TRBD2 (6 bases). V dropped 6 bases and J dropped 14 bases, with 19 bases sitting between them. Germline V gene sequence: CDR1 MNHEY, CDR2 SVGAGI. The CDR3 extends over 12 amino acids. The CDR3 reads CASRPNSGLAYF. CDR3 nucleotides: TGTGCCAGCAGACCTAATTCGGGACTGGCATACTTC.

The chain links TRBV5-1 to TRBJ2-2, with 9 bases identical to TRBD2. V shed 2 bases and J 1 base; nucleotides not matched to a gene: 3. The germline CDR1 and CDR2 sequences are SGHRS and YFSETQ. The CDR3 loop spans 16 amino acids. The CDR3 loop reads CASSLRLAENTGELFF. For the CDR3, the DNA is TGCGCCAGCAGCTTACGACTAGCGGAGAACACCGGGGAGCTGTTTTTT.